The rows below give T cell receptor beta chains drawn from one sample of a study of shared clonotypes between healthy human individuals. Sequencing used immunoSEQ multiplex PCR; TCRdb keeps in-frame clones, though not all of them. The sample gives about 320,000 clones, over 75% of which show up once; roughly 15% is in the top ten. Specimen: memory CD8+ T cells sorted from blood. The receptors originated from a man aged 18 to 35 in good health. The CDR3 runs from the conserved cysteine through the conserved F or W. The order of the fields is D gene, V gene, CDR3 length, clone size, J gene, CDR3 DNA, CDR3 protein. The D gene is left open where the match is weak. Size is omitted from some rows. Given values are once, few, many or a class for expanded clones.

TRBD1	TRBV30	13	few	TRBJ2-2	TGTGCCTGGAGTTCAACAGGGGTCGGGGAGCTGTTTTTT	CAWSSTGVGELFF
-	TRBV6-4	13	-	TRBJ1-1	TGTGCCAGCAGTTGGGTTGATGGCACTGAAGCTTTCTTT	CASSWVDGTEAFF
TRBD2	TRBV25-1	17	once	TRBJ2-7	TGTGCCAGCAGTGGACTAGCGGGAGAGGGGTACTCCTACGAGCAGTACTTC	CASSGLAGEGYSYEQYF
TRBD2	TRBV7-2	16	-	TRBJ2-3	TGTGCCAGCAGCTCTGCCGAGCGGGGATACACAGATACGCAGTATTTT	CASSSAERGYTDTQYF
-	TRBV19	16	-	TRBJ2-3	TGTGCCAGTAGTATTTCTCGGGACACGTCCACAGATACGCAGTATTTT	CASSISRDTSTDTQYF
-	TRBV28	16	-	TRBJ1-2	TGTGCCAGCACCCCGTACCGTAACAGGGACTCGGGAGGCTACACCTTC	CASTPYRNRDSGGYTF
TRBD1	TRBV12-5	16	few	TRBJ2-2	TGTGCTAGTGACCCCGGGACAGGGATTAACACCGGGGAGCTGTTTTTT	CASDPGTGINTGELFF
TRBD1	TRBV6-6	15	-	TRBJ1-1	TGTGCCAGCAGTTACGGGGACAGGGTGAACACTGAAGCTTTCTTT	CASSYGDRVNTEAFF
-	TRBV4-1	17	-	TRBJ2-2	TGCGCCAGCAGCCACCTGGGACTCCCCGCCGCCACCGGGGAGCTGTTTTTT	CASSHLGLPAATGELFF
-	TRBV9	13	once	TRBJ1-1	TGTGCCAGCACCACGGAGCCCGGGGAGCACGCTTTCTTT	CASTTEPGEHAFF
-	TRBV18	15	-	TRBJ2-3	TGTGCCAGCTCATCAGACAGAGAAAGCACAGATACGCAGTATTTT	CASSSDRESTDTQYF
TRBD1	TRBV27	12	-	TRBJ1-2	TGTGCCAGCAGTGCGACAGGGATGAACTACACCTTC	CASSATGMNYTF
-	TRBV7-8	14	once	TRBJ1-5	TGTGCCAGCAGCTTAGAAGGGGGTCGGCAGCCCCAGCATTTT	CASSLEGGRQPQHF
-	TRBV6-7	15	many	TRBJ2-5	TGTGCCAGCAGTTACGCCACGACGAACAGAGAGACCCAGTACTTC	CASSYATTNRETQYF
-	TRBV28	15	few	TRBJ1-6	TGTGCCAGCAGTTTTCTGGGGGAGGATAATTCACCCCTCCACTTT	CASSFLGEDNSPLHF
TRBD2	TRBV28	16	-	TRBJ2-7	TGTGCCAGCAGCCCGCTCCCTCGGGACTATCAAGGCGAGCAGTACTTC	CASSPLPRDYQGEQYF
-	TRBV6-6	14	-	TRBJ2-7	TGTGCCAGCAGTTACGCCGCTAGCTCTGGGGCGCAGTACTTC	CASSYAASSGAQYF
-	TRBV4-3	12	-	TRBJ2-1	TGCGCCAGCAGCCAAGATTTCAGTGAGCAGTTCTTC	CASSQDFSEQFF
-	TRBV27	15	-	TRBJ2-3	TGTGCCAGCAGTTTATGGGGATCTAGCACAGATACGCAGTATTTT	CASSLWGSSTDTQYF
TRBD2	TRBV7-9	16	-	TRBJ2-3	TGTGCCAGCAGCTCCTATAGCGGGGGGACCACAGATACGCAGTATTTT	CASSSYSGGTTDTQYF
TRBD1	TRBV6-5	14	-	TRBJ1-2	TGTGCCAGCAGCCCCGGACAGGGTTTGTCCGGCTACACCTTC	CASSPGQGLSGYTF
-	TRBV11-2	13	-	TRBJ2-4	TGTGCCAGCAGAGTAGGGGCCAAAAACATTCAGTACTTC	CASRVGAKNIQYF
-	TRBV18	14	-	TRBJ2-1	TGTGCCAGCTCACCACCGGTCCTAGCCCATGAGCAGTTCTTC	CASSPPVLAHEQFF
-	TRBV27	13	once	TRBJ1-2	TGTGCCAGCAGCCGAACAAGGAACTATGGCTACACCTTC	CASSRTRNYGYTF
TRBD2	TRBV6-5	15	-	TRBJ2-1	TGTGCCAGCAGTTACGGGGCTAGCGGGAGCGATGAGCAGTTCTTC	CASSYGASGSDEQFF
-	TRBV4-2	15	-	TRBJ2-1	TGTGCCAGCAGCCAAGAGCCGGGCTCGGACAATGAGCAGTTCTTC	CASSQEPGSDNEQFF
TRBD2	TRBV6-1	16	many	TRBJ2-3	TGTGCCAGCAGTGAGCTATTAGCGGGAGACACAGATACGCAGTATTTT	CASSELLAGDTDTQYF
-	TRBV5-6	14	-	TRBJ1-1	TGTGCCAGCAGGCATGGACATGTCAACACTGAAGCTTTCTTT	CASRHGHVNTEAFF
TRBD2	TRBV10-1	17	-	TRBJ2-7	TGCGCCAGCAGTGAGTCGCCCGGGCTAGCGGGAAACTACGAGCAGTACTTC	CASSESPGLAGNYEQYF
-	TRBV5-6	15	-	TRBJ2-7	TGTGCCAGCAGCTTGGTTGCGGTCGCCCCTTACGAGCAGTACTTC	CASSLVAVAPYEQYF
TRBD1	TRBV27	15	-	TRBJ2-7	TGTGCCAGCAGTCCAACCGGGACAGGGGCCTACGAGCAGTACTTC	CASSPTGTGAYEQYF
-	TRBV5-1	17	-	TRBJ2-3	TGCGCCAGCAGCGTACCCTCAGGTTTTGGTGGCACAGATACGCAGTATTTT	CASSVPSGFGGTDTQYF
TRBD1	TRBV7-2	15	once	TRBJ1-3	TGTGCCAGCAGCTCAGACAGGGACCCTGGAAACACCATATATTTT	CASSSDRDPGNTIYF
-	TRBV10-2	16	-	TRBJ2-3	TGCGCCAGCAGTGAGTCTCCCCGGGGGAAGGGGGATACGCAGTATTTT	CASSESPRGKGDTQYF
-	TRBV19	11	-	TRBJ1-2	TGTGCCACCAGGGTCGGATATGGCTACACCTTC	CATRVGYGYTF
TRBD1	TRBV19	14	-	TRBJ1-5	TGTGCCAGTACCTACAGGGGAGGTAATCAGCCCCAGCATTTT	CASTYRGGNQPQHF
TRBD2	TRBV29-1	13	-	TRBJ2-7	TGCAGCGTTGAAATAGCGGGGGGCTACGAGCAGTACTTC	CSVEIAGGYEQYF